This TCR beta chain appears in the sequencing data of a study of post-analysis software for immune sequencing data. Each TCR beta cDNA library carried unique molecular identifiers. About half a million cDNA molecules were recovered from an input of about 0.9 to 10 million T cells. In TCRdb, the PCR reads were re-called with MiXCR into one record per CDR3 protein. The top ten clones hold over 10% of a sample with about 380,000 distinct CDR3 sequences, around 33% of them seen once. This receptor was taken from a girl between 10 and 17 years old with multiple sclerosis. The specimen sequenced was blood.

CDR3 sequence reads: CASSRKGTPAIYEQYF. The CDR3 nucleotides are TGTGCCAGTAGTCGGAAGGGAACCCCGGCCATCTACGAGCAGTACTTC. The genes are TRBV19 and TRBJ2-5; no clear D. The better agreement between TRBJ2-7 and the DNA end casts doubt on the J call. From germline, CDR1 is LNHDA and CDR2 SQIVND (reference sequence). This CDR3 has 16 residues.